The present entry profiles one T cell receptor (beta chain) with its context. The antigen is unknown. The source of the sample is a study of blood T cells in healthy people across ages. Germline CDR1 reads SGHTA; CDR2 reads FQGNSA. The CDR3 runs 15 residues. Unmatched junction bases numbered 10, after V lost 1 base and J lost 10 bases. Study results and caveats: Strong correlation linked observed beta diversity and percent naive T cells. It was the long-lived donors that had more naive CD4+ cells and higher diversity than aged donors.

Combining a sample-barcoded 5' primer with a J-beta primer mix, a second PCR ran for roughly 7 to 11 cycles. From the 5' RACE reads, TCRdb called clonotypes with MiXCR, one entry per CDR3 protein. Of about 1.4 million distinct CDR3 sequences listed, 59% are singletons. Donor samples were obtained from healthy Caucasian individuals from Russia, aged 6 to 90. The sample, approximately 10 milliliters of peripheral blood, was drawn from each donor. This sequence originates from a man between 18 and 35 years old in good health. Sequenced: blood. V and J are TRBV7-2 and TRBJ2-1; 7 bases align to TRBD2. This CDR3 is CASSLVEGGSLEQFF. The CDR3 DNA reads TGTGCCAGCAGCTTAGTGGAGGGCGGGAGTTTGGAGCAGTTCTTC. The full variable domain, completed using reference TRBV7-2 and TRBJ2-1, is GAGVSQSPSNKVTEKGKDVELRCDPISGHTALYWYRQSLGQGLEFLIYFQGNSAPDKSGLPSDRFSAERTGGSVSTLTIQRTQQEDSAVYLCASSLVEGGSLEQFFGPGTRLTVL.